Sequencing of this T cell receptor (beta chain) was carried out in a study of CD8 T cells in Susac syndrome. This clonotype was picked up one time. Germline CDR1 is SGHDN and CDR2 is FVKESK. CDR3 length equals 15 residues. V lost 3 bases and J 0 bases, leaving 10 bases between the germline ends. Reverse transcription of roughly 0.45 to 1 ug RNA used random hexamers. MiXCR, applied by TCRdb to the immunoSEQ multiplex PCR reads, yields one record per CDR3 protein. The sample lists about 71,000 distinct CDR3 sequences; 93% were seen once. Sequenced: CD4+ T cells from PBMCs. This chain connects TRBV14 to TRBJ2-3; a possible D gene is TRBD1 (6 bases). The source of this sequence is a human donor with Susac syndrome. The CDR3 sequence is CASSQQTGSTDTQYF. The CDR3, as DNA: TGTGCCAGCAGCCAGCAGACAGGCAGCACAGATACGCAGTATTTT.